The clone carrying this T cell receptor beta chain was found once. Its antigen is not known. Assay used: immunoSEQ multiplex PCR; TCRdb lists only in-frame clones, some missing. Of some 200,000 clones in the sample, roughly 90% were seen once. The sample is drawn from a study of T cell responses to AZD1222 COVID-19 vaccine. The study's findings and limits: Just 5 or 6 AZD1222 recipients tested seropositive at baseline.

The CDR3 is 14 amino acids. Germline V gives CDR1 PRHDT, CDR2 FYEKMQ (reference sequence). V was pared by 4 bases and J by 6 bases, with 14 bases between. The starting material was peripheral blood, obtained on day 0 of AZD1222 vaccination. The chain joins TRBV13 to TRBJ2-3; D may match TRBD1 or TRBD2 (7 bases each). The sequence was collected from an adult in good health. CDR3 protein: CASSSTQGGDTQYF. The CDR3 DNA sequence: TGTGCCAGCAGCTCCACTCAGGGGGGGGATACGCAGTATTTT.